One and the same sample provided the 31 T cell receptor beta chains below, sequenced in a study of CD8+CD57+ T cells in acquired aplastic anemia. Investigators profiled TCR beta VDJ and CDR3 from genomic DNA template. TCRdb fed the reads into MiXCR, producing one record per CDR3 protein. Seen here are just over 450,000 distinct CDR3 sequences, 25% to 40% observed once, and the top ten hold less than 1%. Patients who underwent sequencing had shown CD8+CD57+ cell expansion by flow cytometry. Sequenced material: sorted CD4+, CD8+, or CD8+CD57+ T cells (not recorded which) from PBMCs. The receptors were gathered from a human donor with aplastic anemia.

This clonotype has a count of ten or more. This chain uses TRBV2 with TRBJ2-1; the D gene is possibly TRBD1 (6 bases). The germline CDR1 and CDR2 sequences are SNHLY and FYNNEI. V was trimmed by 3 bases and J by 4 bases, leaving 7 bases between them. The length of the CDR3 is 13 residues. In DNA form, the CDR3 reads TGTGCCAGCAGTGAGACAGGATACAATGAGCAGTTCTTC. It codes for CASSETGYNEQFF.

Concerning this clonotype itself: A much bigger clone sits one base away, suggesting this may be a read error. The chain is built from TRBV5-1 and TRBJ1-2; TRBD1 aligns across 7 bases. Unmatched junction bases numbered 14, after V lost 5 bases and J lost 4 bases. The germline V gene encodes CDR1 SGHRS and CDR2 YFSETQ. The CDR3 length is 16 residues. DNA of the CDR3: TGCGCCAGCAGACGAAACCGGGGACAGATCAGCTATGGCTACACCTTC. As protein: CASRRNRGQISYGYTF. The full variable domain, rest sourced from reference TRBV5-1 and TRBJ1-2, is KAGVTQTPRYLIKTRGQQVTLSCSPISGHRSVSWYQQTPGQGLQFLFEYFSETQRNKGNFPGRFSGRQFSNSRSEMNVSTLELGDSALYLCASRRNRGQISYGYTFGSGTRLTVV.

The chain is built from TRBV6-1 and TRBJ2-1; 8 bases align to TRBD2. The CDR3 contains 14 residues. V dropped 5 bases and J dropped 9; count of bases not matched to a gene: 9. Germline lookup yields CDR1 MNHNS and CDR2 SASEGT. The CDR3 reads CASSPGGTTSEQFF. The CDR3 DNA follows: TGTGCCAGCAGTCCGGGGGGGACGACGTCTGAGCAGTTCTTC.

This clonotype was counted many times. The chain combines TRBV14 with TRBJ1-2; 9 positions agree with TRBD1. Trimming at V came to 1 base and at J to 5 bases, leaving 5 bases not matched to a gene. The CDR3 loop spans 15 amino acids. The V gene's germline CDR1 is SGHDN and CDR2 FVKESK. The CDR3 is CASSQVSGTGYGYTF. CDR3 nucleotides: TGTGCCAGCAGCCAAGTATCCGGGACAGGGTATGGCTACACCTTC.

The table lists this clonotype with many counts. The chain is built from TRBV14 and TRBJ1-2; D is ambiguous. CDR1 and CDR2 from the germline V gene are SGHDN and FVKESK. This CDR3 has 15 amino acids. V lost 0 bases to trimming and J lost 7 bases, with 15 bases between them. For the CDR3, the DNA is TGTGCCAGCAGCCAAGAACAGTTATCTTGGGGTGGCTACACCTTC. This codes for CASSQEQLSWGGYTF.

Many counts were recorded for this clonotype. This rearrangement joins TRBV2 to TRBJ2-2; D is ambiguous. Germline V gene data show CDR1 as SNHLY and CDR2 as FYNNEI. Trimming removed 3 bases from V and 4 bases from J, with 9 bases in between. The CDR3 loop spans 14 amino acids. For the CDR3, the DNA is TGTGCCAGCAGTGAGTTTCAAACCACCGGGGAGCTGTTTTTT. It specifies CASSEFQTTGELFF.

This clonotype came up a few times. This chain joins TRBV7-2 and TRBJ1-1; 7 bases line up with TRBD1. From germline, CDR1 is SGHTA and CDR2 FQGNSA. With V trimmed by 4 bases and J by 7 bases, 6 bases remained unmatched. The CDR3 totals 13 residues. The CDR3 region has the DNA TGTGCCAGCAGCTCTACAGGGGACCGTGAAGCTTTCTTT. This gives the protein CASSSTGDREAFF. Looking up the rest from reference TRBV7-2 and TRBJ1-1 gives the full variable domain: GAGVSQSPSNKVTEKGKDVELRCDPISGHTALYWYRQSLGQGLEFLIYFQGNSAPDKSGLPSDRFSAERTGGSVSTLTIQRTQQEDSAVYLCASSSTGDREAFFGQGTRLTVV.

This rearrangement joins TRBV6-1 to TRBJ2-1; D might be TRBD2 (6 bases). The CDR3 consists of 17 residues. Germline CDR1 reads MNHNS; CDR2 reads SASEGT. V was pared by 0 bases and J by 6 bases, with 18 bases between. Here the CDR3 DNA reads TGTGCCAGCAGTGAAGCGCTTTCGGCGGGAACGGTCAATGAGCAGTTCTTC. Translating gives CASSEALSAGTVNEQFF.

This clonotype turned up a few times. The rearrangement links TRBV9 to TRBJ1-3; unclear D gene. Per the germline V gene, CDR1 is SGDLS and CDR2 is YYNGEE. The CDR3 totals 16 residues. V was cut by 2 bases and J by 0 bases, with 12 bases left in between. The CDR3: CASSVFAAASGNTIYF. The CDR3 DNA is TGTGCCAGCAGCGTCTTCGCGGCCGCCTCTGGAAACACCATATATTTT. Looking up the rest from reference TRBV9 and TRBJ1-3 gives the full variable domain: DSGVTQTPKHLITATGQRVTLRCSPRSGDLSVYWYQQSLDQGLQFLIQYYNGEERAKGNILERFSAQQFPDLHSELNLSSLELGDSALYFCASSVFAAASGNTIYFGEGSWLTVV.

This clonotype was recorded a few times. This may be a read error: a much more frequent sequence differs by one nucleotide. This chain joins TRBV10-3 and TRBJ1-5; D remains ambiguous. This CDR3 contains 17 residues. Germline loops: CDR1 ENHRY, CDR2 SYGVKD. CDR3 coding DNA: TGTGCCATCAGTGACCCTACCGAGTCGTATAGCAATCAGCCCCGGCATTTT. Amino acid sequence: CAISDPTESYSNQPRHF.

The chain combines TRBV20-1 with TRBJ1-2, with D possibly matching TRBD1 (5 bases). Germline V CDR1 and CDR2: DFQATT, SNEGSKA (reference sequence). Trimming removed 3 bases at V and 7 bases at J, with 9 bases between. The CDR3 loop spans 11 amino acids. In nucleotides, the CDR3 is TGCAGTGCTAGTGGAGGGGCTGGCTACACCTTC. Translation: CSASGGAGYTF.

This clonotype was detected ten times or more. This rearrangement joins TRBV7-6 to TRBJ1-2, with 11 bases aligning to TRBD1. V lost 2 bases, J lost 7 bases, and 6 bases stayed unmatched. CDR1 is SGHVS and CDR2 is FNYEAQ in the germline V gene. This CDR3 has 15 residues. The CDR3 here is CASSLSGQGAAGYTF. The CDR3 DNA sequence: TGTGCCAGCAGCTTATCCGGACAGGGGGCGGCTGGCTACACCTTC.

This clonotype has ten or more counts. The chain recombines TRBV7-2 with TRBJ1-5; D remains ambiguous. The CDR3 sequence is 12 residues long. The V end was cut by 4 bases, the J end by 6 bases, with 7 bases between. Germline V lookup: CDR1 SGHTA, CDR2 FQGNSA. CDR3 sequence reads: CASSSRSQPQHF. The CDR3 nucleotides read TGTGCCAGCAGCTCACGTAGTCAGCCCCAGCATTTT.

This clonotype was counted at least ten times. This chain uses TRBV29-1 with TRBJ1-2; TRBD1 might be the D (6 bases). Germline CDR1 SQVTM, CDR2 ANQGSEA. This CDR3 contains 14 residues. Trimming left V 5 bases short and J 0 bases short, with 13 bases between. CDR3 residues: CSVSGTQANYGYTF. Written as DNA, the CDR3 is TGCAGCGTTTCGGGGACACAAGCTAACTATGGCTACACCTTC.

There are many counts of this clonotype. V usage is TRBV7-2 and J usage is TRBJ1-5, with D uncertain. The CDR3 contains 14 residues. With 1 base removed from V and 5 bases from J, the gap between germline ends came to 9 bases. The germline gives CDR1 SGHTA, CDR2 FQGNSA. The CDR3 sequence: CASSLEVKDQPQHF. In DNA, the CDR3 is TGTGCCAGCAGCTTAGAGGTTAAAGATCAGCCCCAGCATTTT.

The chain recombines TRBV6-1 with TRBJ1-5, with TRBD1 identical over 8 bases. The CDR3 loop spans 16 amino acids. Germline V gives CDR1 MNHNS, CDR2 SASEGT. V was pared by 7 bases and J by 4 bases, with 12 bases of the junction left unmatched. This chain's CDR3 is CASTGGQGPLNQPQHF. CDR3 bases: TGTGCCAGCACCGGTGGACAGGGACCGCTTAATCAGCCCCAGCATTTT.

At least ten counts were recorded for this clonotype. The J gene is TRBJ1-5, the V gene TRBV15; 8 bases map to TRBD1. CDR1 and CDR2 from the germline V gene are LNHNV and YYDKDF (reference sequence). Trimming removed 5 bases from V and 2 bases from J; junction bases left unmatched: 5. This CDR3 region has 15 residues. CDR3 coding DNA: TGTGCCACCAGCCCCGACAGGGGACGCAATCAGCCCCAGCATTTT. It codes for CATSPDRGRNQPQHF. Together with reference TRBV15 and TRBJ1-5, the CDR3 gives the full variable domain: DAMVIQNPRYQVTQFGKPVTLSCSQTLNHNVMYWYQQKSSQAPKLLFHYYDKDFNNEADTPDNFQSRRPNTSFCFLDIRSPGLGDTAMYLCATSPDRGRNQPQHFGDGTRLSIL.

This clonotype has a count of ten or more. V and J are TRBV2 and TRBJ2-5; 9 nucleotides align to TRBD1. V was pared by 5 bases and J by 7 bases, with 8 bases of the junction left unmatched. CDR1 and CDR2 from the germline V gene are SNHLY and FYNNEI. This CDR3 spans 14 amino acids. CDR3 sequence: CASSTGTGHGTQYF. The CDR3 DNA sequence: TGTGCCAGCAGTACCGGGACAGGGCATGGGACCCAGTACTTC.

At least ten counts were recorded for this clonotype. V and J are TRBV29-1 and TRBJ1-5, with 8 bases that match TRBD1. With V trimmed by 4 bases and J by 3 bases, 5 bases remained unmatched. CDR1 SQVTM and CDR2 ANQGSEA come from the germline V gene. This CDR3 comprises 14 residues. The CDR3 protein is CSVGPQGANQPQHF. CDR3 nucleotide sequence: TGCAGCGTTGGGCCGCAGGGGGCCAATCAGCCCCAGCATTTT.

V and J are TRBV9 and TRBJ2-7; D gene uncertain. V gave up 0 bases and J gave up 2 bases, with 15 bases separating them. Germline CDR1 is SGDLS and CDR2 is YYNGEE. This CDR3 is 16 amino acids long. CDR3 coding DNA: TGTGCCAGCAGCGTAGCTGGCACCTCAGGTACCTACGAGCAGTACTTC. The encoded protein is CASSVAGTSGTYEQYF.

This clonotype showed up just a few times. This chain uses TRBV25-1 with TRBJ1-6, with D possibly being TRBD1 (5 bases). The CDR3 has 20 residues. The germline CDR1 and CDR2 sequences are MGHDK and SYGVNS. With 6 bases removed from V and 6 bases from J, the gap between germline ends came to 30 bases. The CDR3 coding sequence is TGTGCCAGCAGCGGGGGGAGGTTGTCAGGGCCCTCGCCTGGTAATTCACCCCTCCACTTT. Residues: CASSGGRLSGPSPGNSPLHF.

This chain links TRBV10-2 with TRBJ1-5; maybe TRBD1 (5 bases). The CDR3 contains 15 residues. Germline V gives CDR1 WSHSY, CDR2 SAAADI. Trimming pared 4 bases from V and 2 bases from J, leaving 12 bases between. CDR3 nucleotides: TGCGCCAGCAGTGGGGTTGACAGCGGCAATCAGCCCCAGCATTTT. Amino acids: CASSGVDSGNQPQHF.

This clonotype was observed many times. The chain's CDR3 is CASSRSDRNEQYF. As DNA, the CDR3 is TGTGCCAGCAGTCGAAGCGACAGGAACGAGCAGTACTTC. The chain combines TRBV12-3 or TRBV12-4 with TRBJ2-7; perhaps TRBD1 as D (6 bases). V was pared by 5 bases and J by 5 bases, with 13 bases between. This CDR3 region has 13 residues.

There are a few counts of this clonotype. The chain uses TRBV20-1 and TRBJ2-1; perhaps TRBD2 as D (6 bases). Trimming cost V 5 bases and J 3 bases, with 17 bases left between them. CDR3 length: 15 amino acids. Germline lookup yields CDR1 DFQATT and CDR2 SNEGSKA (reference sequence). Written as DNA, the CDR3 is TGCAGTGCTTCCCGCCCGGGAGCGAACTACAATGAGCAGTTCTTC. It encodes CSASRPGANYNEQFF.

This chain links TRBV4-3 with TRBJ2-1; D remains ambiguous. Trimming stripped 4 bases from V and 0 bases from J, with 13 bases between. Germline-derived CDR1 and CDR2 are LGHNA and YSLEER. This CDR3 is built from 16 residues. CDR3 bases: TGCGCCAGCAGCCGCCCACCACAGAGCTCCTACAATGAGCAGTTCTTC. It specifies CASSRPPQSSYNEQFF.

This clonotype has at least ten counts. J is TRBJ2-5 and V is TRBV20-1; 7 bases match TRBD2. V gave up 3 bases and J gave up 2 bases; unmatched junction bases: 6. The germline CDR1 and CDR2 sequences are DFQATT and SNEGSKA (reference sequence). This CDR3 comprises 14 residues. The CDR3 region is CSARAWGLQETQYF. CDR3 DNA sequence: TGCAGTGCTAGGGCTTGGGGACTACAAGAGACCCAGTACTTC.

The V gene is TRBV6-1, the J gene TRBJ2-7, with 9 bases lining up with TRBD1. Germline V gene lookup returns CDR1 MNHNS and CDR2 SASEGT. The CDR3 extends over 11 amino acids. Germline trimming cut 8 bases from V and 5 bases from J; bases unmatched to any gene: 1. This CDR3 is CASHRGHEQYF. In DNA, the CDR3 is TGTGCCAGCCACAGGGGGCACGAGCAGTACTTC.

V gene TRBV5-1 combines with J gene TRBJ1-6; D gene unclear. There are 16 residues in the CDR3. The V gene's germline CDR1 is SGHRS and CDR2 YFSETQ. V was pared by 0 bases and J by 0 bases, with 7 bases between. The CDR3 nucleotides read TGCGCCAGCAGCTTGGCGGGTCTCTCCTATAATTCACCCCTCCACTTT. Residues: CASSLAGLSYNSPLHF.

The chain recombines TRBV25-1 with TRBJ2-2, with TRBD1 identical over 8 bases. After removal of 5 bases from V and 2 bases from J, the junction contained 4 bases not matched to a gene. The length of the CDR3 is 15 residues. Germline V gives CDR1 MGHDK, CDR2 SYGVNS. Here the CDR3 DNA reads TGTGCCAGCAGTAGGACAGGGATTAACACCGGGGAGCTGTTTTTT. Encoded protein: CASSRTGINTGELFF.

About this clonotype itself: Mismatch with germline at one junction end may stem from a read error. This CDR3 reads CAWSPPGNYGHTF. In DNA, the CDR3 is TGTGCCTGGAGTCCCCCCGGGAATTATGGCCACACCTTC. V gene TRBV30 combines with J gene TRBJ1-2; D is undetermined. The CDR3 contains 13 residues. CDR1 GTSNPN and CDR2 SVGIG come from the germline V gene (reference sequence). The complete variable domain, with remaining parts taken from reference TRBV30 and TRBJ1-2, reads SQTIHQWPATLVQPVGSPLSLECTVEGTSNPNLYWYRQAAGRGLQLLFYSVGIGQISSEVPQNLSASRPQDRQFILSSKKLLLSDSGFYLCAWSPPGNYGHTFGSGTRLTVV.

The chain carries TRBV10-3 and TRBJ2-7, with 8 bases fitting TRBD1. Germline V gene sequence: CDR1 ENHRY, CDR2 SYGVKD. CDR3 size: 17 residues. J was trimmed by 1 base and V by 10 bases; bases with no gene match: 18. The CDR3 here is CASRTYTGTGESYEQYF. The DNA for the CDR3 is TGTGCCAGTAGGACGTATACCGGGACAGGAGAATCCTACGAGCAGTACTTC.